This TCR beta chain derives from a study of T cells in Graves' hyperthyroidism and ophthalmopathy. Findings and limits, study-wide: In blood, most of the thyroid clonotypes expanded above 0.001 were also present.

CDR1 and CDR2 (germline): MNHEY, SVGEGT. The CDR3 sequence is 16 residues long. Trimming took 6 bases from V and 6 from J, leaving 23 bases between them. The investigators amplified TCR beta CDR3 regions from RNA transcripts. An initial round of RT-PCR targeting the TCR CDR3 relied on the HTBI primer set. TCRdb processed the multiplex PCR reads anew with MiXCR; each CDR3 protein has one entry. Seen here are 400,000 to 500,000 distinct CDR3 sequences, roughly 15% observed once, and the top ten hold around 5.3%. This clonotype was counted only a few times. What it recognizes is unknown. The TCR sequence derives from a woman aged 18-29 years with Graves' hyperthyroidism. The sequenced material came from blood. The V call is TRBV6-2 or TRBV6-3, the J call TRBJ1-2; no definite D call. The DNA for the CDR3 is TGTGCCAGCAGGGCGAGGTGGTCGGGTGGACTTGATGGCTACACCTTC. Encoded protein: CASRARWSGGLDGYTF.